This entry describes one T cell receptor (beta chain). Its antigen is undetermined. The record originates from a study of cytotoxic CD8 clonotypes in ibrutinib-treated CLL. Findings of the study overall: Stable or contracted on treatment, public clonotypes were also uncommon.

Measured with immunoSEQ multiplex PCR; TCRdb has only the in-frame clones, and not every one. The repertoire holds 20,000 to 30,000 clones, with about 64% as singletons. Germline trimming cut 4 bases from V and 9 bases from J; bases unmatched to any gene: 4. CDR1 is SNHLY and CDR2 is FYNNEI in the germline V gene. CDR3 length: 14 residues. The material was PBMCs, obtained after 24 months of ibrutinib treatment. The rearrangement joins TRBV2 to TRBJ2-1; 12 bases fit TRBD2. The source of this sequence is a human donor with chronic lymphocytic leukemia. In nucleotides, the CDR3 is TGTGCCAGCAGTGGGGAACTAGCGGGGGGTGAGCAGTTCTTC. It specifies CASSGELAGGEQFF.